This TCR beta chain came from a study of T cell changes during pregnancy in multiple sclerosis. Germline V gene sequence: CDR1 SQVTM, CDR2 ANQGSEA. The CDR3 runs 12 residues. The J segment lost 7 bases and the V segment lost 7 bases, leaving 9 bases of the junction unmatched. TCRdb keeps only in-frame clones here, not all; method: immunoSEQ multiplex PCR. The table has fewer than 20,000 clones, about nine tenths seen once; the top ten hold approximately 7.5%. The V gene is TRBV29-1, the J gene TRBJ2-5; 7 bases match TRBD1. The receptor's source is a female donor in good health, enrolled as a control in a pregnancy study. The sequencing here drew on CD8+ T cells from peripheral blood mononuclear cells, taken in the second trimester of pregnancy. The CDR3 reads CSARNRGGTQYF. The CDR3 DNA reads as TGCAGCGCACGAAACAGGGGCGGGACCCAGTACTTC.